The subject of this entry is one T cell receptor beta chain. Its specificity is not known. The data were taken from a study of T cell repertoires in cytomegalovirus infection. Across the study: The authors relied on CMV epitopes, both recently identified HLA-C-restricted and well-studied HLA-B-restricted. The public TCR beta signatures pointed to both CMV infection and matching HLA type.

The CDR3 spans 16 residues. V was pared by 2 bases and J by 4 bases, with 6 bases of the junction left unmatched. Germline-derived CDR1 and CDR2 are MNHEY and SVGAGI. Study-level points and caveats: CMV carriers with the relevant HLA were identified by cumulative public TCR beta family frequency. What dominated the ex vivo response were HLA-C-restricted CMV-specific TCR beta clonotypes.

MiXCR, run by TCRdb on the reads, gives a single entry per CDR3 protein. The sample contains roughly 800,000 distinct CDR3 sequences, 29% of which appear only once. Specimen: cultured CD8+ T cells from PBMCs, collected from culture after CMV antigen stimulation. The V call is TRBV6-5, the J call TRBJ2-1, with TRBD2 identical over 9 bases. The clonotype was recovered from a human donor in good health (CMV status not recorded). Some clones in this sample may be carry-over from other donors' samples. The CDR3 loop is CASSYGLAGEYNEQFF. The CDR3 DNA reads TGTGCCAGCAGTTACGGATTAGCGGGGGAGTACAATGAGCAGTTCTTC.